This T cell receptor (beta chain) is drawn from a study of blood T cell repertoires in COVID-19. The repertoire was sequenced with immunoSEQ multiplex PCR; TCRdb's copy has only in-frame clones and lacks some. The sample has 150,000 or so clones, roughly nine tenths seen once; the top ten hold about 0.55%. This clone has a single count. This CDR3 region has 14 residues. The V segment lost 4 bases and the J segment 2 bases; nucleotides outside the gene matches: 3. The TCR was taken from a man aged 50 to 60 with acute or convalescent COVID-19. This chain links TRBV5-3 with TRBJ1-5; 7 nucleotides match TRBD1. TRBV5-3 is an ORF; its function is uncertain. Sequencing was performed on peripheral blood. For the CDR3, the DNA is TGTGCCAGAAGCCGGGACAGACGCAATCAGCCCCAGCATTTT. This encodes CARSRDRRNQPQHF.